The 12 T cell receptor beta chains below come from one sample, sequenced in a study of vaccination effects on CD4 cells after COVID-19. The antigens for these receptors are not known. Before any sequencing was done, the ViraFEST assay used viral peptide pools to expand antigen-specific CD4+ T cells. When 10 to 11 days of culture had elapsed, CD4+ T cells were isolated. Sequencing was performed with immunoSEQ multiplex PCR; in TCRdb, only in-frame clones are kept and a portion is missing. Among some 11,000 clones, less than 80% were seen once, and the ten largest hold less than 25%. The sequencing here drew on CD4+ T cells from PBMCs cultured with HCoV-229E spike peptides, taken before COVID-19 vaccination. The receptors were gathered from a human donor who received a COVID-19 vaccine.

The V and J genes are TRBV28 and TRBJ1-5; perhaps TRBD1 as D (5 bases). The CDR3 length is 18 residues. Deletions cut 6 bases from V and 1 base from J, with 22 bases between. Germline CDR1 MDHEN, CDR2 SYDVKM. The CDR3 nucleotides are TGTGCCAGCAGACTCTTGAAACACCTCGGGGCAAGCAATCAGCCCCAGCATTTT. Residues: CASRLLKHLGASNQPQHF.

The chain is built from TRBV28 and TRBJ2-4, with D possibly being TRBD2 (6 bases). Germline values: CDR1 MDHEN, CDR2 SYDVKM. V was pared by 3 bases and J by 5 bases, with 17 bases between. This CDR3 is built from 16 residues. The CDR3 nucleotides are TGTGCCAGCAGTTTCATATTTGGAGGGGCGGAAAACATTCAGTACTTC. Its translation is CASSFIFGGAENIQYF.

The chain has TRBV30 and TRBJ1-2, with a weak D call TRBD1 (6 bases). Looked up from germline, CDR1 is GTSNPN and CDR2 is SVGIG (reference sequence). Between the trimmed V and J ends, which lost 5 bases and 8 bases, there was a span of 9 bases. CDR3 length equals 10 residues. The CDR3, as DNA: TGTGCCTGGTACAGGGACGGCTACACCTTC. Encoded protein: CAWYRDGYTF.

This clone came up a few times. The chain has TRBV28 and TRBJ1-6, with a weak D call TRBD1 (6 bases). The V end was cut by 8 bases, the J end by 7 bases, with 18 bases between. CDR1 MDHEN and CDR2 SYDVKM come from the germline V gene. This CDR3 is built from 15 residues. The CDR3 loop reads CASSLPGVQNSPLHF. The CDR3 DNA reads TGTGCCAGCTCCCTTCCAGGGGTCCAAAATTCACCCCTCCACTTT.

This clone was seen more than once but under ten times. This chain's CDR3 is CASSLVPRPNTEAFF. Written as DNA, the CDR3 is TGTGCCAGCAGCTTAGTCCCCAGGCCGAACACTGAAGCTTTCTTT. The chain has TRBV7-2 and TRBJ1-1; D unresolved. This CDR3 spans 15 amino acids. V lost 1 base and J 1 base, leaving 10 bases between the germline ends. Germline CDR1 is SGHTA and CDR2 is FQGNSA.

There are a few counts of this clone. The V call is TRBV6-1, the J call TRBJ1-5; D is uncertain. The length of the CDR3 is 19 residues. V lost 1 base, J lost 4 bases, and 23 bases lay in between. Looked up from germline, CDR1 is MNHNS and CDR2 is SASEGT. Here the CDR3 reads CASSEGNWDFGVLNQPQHF. In DNA, the CDR3 is TGTGCCAGCAGTGAAGGCAATTGGGATTTCGGGGTCCTGAATCAGCCCCAGCATTTT.

This clone was seen a single time. V gene TRBV27 combines with J gene TRBJ2-1; the D gene is possibly TRBD2 (6 bases). The V gene lost 7 bases and the J gene lost 6 bases, with 25 bases spanning the gap. The CDR3 runs 17 residues. The germline V gene has CDR1 MNHEY and CDR2 SMNVEV (reference sequence). Here the CDR3 reads CASIPRRLIGSVNEQFF. The CDR3 region has the DNA TGTGCCAGCATCCCCCGTCGTTTAATCGGGAGCGTCAATGAGCAGTTCTTC.

The chain uses TRBV3-1 (or the pseudogene TRBV3-2) and TRBJ1-2; unclear D gene. Germline V CDR1 and CDR2: LGHDT, YNNKEL (reference sequence). Trimming removed 4 bases at V and 4 bases at J, with 10 bases between. The CDR3 has 13 amino acids. The DNA for the CDR3 is TGTGCCAGCAGCCTTGGCGGGAGCTATGGCTACACCTTC. Translating it yields CASSLGGSYGYTF.

The chain joins TRBV6-5 to TRBJ2-7; tentatively, D is TRBD1 or TRBD2 (5 bases each). CDR3 length equals 15 residues. Germline V lookup: CDR1 MNHEY, CDR2 SVGAGI. Deletions cut 8 bases from V and 6 bases from J, with 23 bases between. The CDR3 is CASGERGLMWVEQYF. CDR3 in DNA: TGTGCCAGCGGGGAACGGGGCCTGATGTGGGTCGAGCAGTACTTC.

The chain links TRBV15 to TRBJ1-2; tentative D call: TRBD1 (5 bases). The CDR3 is made up of 11 amino acids. Trimming removed 3 bases from V and 8 bases from J, with 7 bases in between. Germline CDR1 LNHNV, CDR2 YYDKDF (reference sequence). The CDR3 region has the DNA TGTGCCACCAGCAGTCAGGGAGGCTACACCTTC. This gives the protein CATSSQGGYTF.

The rearrangement links TRBV4-1 to TRBJ2-6; unclear D gene. Deletions cut 1 base from V and 0 bases from J, with 4 bases between. CDR1 and CDR2 (germline): MGHRA, YSYEKL. The CDR3 has 15 amino acids. CDR3 in amino acids: CASSQGYSGANVLTF. DNA for the CDR3: TGCGCCAGCAGCCAAGGCTACTCTGGGGCCAACGTCCTGACTTTC.

This clone is medium-sized within its sample. Compared with germline, one end of the junction differs, possibly owing to a read error. This chain joins TRBV7-7 and TRBJ1-4; D is possibly TRBD1 (5 bases). Germline CDR1 is SSHAT and CDR2 is FNYEAQ (reference sequence). The CDR3 consists of 16 residues. The CDR3 DNA reads as TGTGCTAGCAGCGCGCGGGACGCCCAAGAGCGTGAAAAACTGTTTTTT. It translates to CASSARDAQEREKLFF.